The rows below give T cell receptor beta chains drawn from one sample of a study of T cell responses to AZD1222 COVID-19 vaccine. TCRdb's table, derived via immunoSEQ multiplex PCR, lists solely in-frame clones and lacks some. The data show approximately 90,000 clones, with roughly nine tenths seen just once and around 6.9% held by the top ten. Material: peripheral blood, obtained on day 0 of AZD1222 vaccination. The receptors were sampled from an adult in good health. Both conserved end residues are part of each CDR3. The order of the fields is V gene, clone size, D gene, J gene, CDR3 DNA, CDR3 protein. D genes are given only for firm matches. Not every row has a clone size; where given, it reads once, few, many or a size class.

TRBV15	few	TRBD2	TRBJ2-1	TGTGCCACCAGCAGAGATGGGGCTAGCGGGGGGCGCTCCTACAATGAGCAGTTCTTC	CATSRDGASGGRSYNEQFF
TRBV19	-	TRBD2	TRBJ2-7	TGTGCCAGAAATCGCGGACTAGCGGGAGGGCCAAGCCACGAGCAGTACTTC	CARNRGLAGGPSHEQYF
TRBV29-1	-	TRBD1	TRBJ2-5	TGCAGCGTGACCGGGACAGGTCTAGAGACCCAGTACTTC	CSVTGTGLETQYF
TRBV29-1	-	-	TRBJ1-1	TGCAGCGTTGGCGTGGGCCTAGGTGGAGCTTTCTTT	CSVGVGLGGAFF
TRBV19	-	-	TRBJ1-4	TGTGCCAGTAGCAAGAGGGCAGATGGTGAAAAACTGTTTTTT	CASSKRADGEKLFF
TRBV5-6	once	-	TRBJ2-1	TGTGCCAGCAGCAAGATAGCTAGGCAGGGGTACAATGAGCAGTTCTTC	CASSKIARQGYNEQFF
TRBV7-3	-	-	TRBJ1-3	TGTGCCAGCAGCTTAATACACGGCTCTGGAAACACCATATATTTT	CASSLIHGSGNTIYF
TRBV18	-	-	TRBJ1-2	TGTGCCAGCTCAACAACCGGGACCAACTATGGCTACACCTTC	CASSTTGTNYGYTF
TRBV7-2	-	-	TRBJ2-6	TGTGCCAGCAGCTTTTCCGCTGGGGCCAACGTCCTGACTTTC	CASSFSAGANVLTF
TRBV25-1	-	-	TRBJ1-2	TGTGCCAGCAGTGATCCAGGGAGCAACTATGGCTACACCTTC	CASSDPGSNYGYTF
TRBV7-8	-	TRBD2	TRBJ2-5	TGTGCCAGCAGCTTTGGCGGGGGACAAGAGACCCAGTACTTC	CASSFGGGQETQYF
TRBV5-6	-	-	TRBJ2-7	TGTGCCAGCAGTTACCGTCCAGGGGTTGTGCACGAGCAGTACTTC	CASSYRPGVVHEQYF
TRBV30	-	-	TRBJ1-2	TGTGCCGGCCCGTTGGGCGCCCGCTATGGCTACACCTTC	CAGPLGARYGYTF
TRBV5-6	-	TRBD2	TRBJ2-2	TGTGCCAGCAGCCTGCCGGGGGGACTCGAGAACACCGGGGAGCTGTTTTTT	CASSLPGGLENTGELFF
TRBV10-3	-	TRBD2	TRBJ2-3	TGTGCCATCAGTGAGTCCGAGGGAGGGGCAGATACGCAGTATTTT	CAISESEGGADTQYF
TRBV27	-	-	TRBJ2-1	TGTGCCAGCAGTTTAGACTTCTTGGGCAATGAGCAGTTCTTC	CASSLDFLGNEQFF
TRBV19	-	TRBD2	TRBJ2-3	TGTGCCAGTAGTTCCCTAGCGGAAAGCACAGATACGCAGTATTTT	CASSSLAESTDTQYF
TRBV28	-	TRBD1	TRBJ1-6	TGTGCCAGCAGCCCTCCGGACAGGGGCCTCCACTTT	CASSPPDRGLHF